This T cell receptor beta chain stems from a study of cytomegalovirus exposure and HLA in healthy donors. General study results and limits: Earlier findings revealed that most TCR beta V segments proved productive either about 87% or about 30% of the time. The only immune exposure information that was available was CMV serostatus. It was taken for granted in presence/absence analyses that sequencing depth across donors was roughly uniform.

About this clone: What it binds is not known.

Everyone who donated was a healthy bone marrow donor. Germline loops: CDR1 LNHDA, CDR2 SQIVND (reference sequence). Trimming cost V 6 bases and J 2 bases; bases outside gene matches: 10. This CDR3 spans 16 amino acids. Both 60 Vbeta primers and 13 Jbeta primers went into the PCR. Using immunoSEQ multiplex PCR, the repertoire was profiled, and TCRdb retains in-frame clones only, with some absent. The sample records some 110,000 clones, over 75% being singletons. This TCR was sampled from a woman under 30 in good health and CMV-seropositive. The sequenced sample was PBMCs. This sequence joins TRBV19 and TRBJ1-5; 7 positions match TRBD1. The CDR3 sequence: CASRPIDRAGNQPQHF. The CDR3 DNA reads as TGTGCCAGTAGACCAATCGACAGGGCTGGCAATCAGCCCCAGCATTTT.